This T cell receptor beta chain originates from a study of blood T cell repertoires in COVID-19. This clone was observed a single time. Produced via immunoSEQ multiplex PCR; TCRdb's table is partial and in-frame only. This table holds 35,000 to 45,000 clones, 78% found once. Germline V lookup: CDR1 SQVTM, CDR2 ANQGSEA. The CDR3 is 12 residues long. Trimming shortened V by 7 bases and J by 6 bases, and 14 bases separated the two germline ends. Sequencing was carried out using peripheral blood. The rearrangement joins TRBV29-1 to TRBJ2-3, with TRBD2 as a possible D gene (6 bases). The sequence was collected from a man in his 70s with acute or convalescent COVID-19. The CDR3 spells CSGRWGRDTQYF. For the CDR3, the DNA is TGCAGCGGTCGTTGGGGGAGGGATACGCAGTATTTT.